This T cell receptor (beta chain) appears in the sequencing data of a study of tumor and adjacent non-tumor tissue in lung cancer (dated by TCRdb to 2016 to 2019). A note on the overall study: The cohort included 12 adenocarcinoma, 2 squamous cell carcinoma and 1 small cell lung cancer patients. A total of about 130 million productive TCRbeta reads were generated by sequencing, corresponding to an average of around 3.8 million reads per sample. TCRbeta CDR3 sequencing was performed on 30 to 35 paired specimens, with one tumor sample and one normal lung sample collected per patient. Bulk TCRbeta repertoires were compared between lung tumor tissue and matched distant non-tumor lung tissue obtained from approximately 15 lung cancer patients. Among the approximately 15 patients, ages ranged from about 31 to 85 years, 10 were men and 5 were women, and disease was TNM stage I to III.

The library was obtained by multiplex PCR. TCRdb records Illumina HiSeq 2500 as the sequencer. Following protocols modified from ARM-PCR, the researchers constructed TCRbeta libraries through three rounds of nested PCR with primers (Table S4). Before sequencing, PCR products of 200-500 bp were excised from the gel and purified with the QIAquick gel extraction kit. The study's own analysis went as follows. Reads were cleaned using Trimmomatic, were merged into complete CDR3 sequences using FLASH, and were assigned to V(D)J germline segments using MiTCR. VDJtools was used to compute clonal diversity as the inverse Simpson's index. In-frame sequences without a premature stop codon were defined as productive reads. TCRdb applied fastp at Q25 and MiXCR to the public reads, then kept only in-frame beta chains. Every entry covers one CDR3 protein and lists the most common genes and DNA from its rows. These V and J calls are TCRdb output, not the study's own analysis. The sample profile shows around 99,000 distinct CDR3 sequences; around 80% of them were found once. In total, the top ten clones hold 37% of the sample.

This clonotype was seen more than once but under ten times. Its antigen is unknown. Within one base of it there is no much larger clone, and no base qualities were kept. RNA was isolated from bulk unsorted tissue, and RNA quality was assessed with a NanoDrop ND-1000 and an Agilent 2100. The donors were newly diagnosed lung cancer patients admitted for thoracic surgery in China from August to November 2014 who had not received prior chemotherapy. The study excluded patients who had received radiotherapy or chemotherapy before or who had another cancer at the same time. Pieces of surgical tissue measuring about 1-2.1 cm3 were kept in RNAlater solution and held at -80 degrees C until needed. Broader findings and caveats from the paper: Only about 15 patients were in the cohort, and the authors stated that larger samples and more detailed clinical data are needed. The sequencing platform is not named in the methods, and unique molecular identifiers are not mentioned. Tumor tissue showed significantly greater TCR diversity (inverse Simpson) than normal lung tissue (about 400 vs 150, P = 0.0075, Mann-Whitney U test). Peripheral blood was not sequenced, so blood TCRbeta repertoires were not examined in the lung cancer patients of the study. TCR diversity was significantly higher in younger patients, and higher tumor TCR diversity was associated with shorter overall and disease-free survival. The top 100 clones made up a significantly larger cumulative share of the repertoire in normal lung than in tumor tissue.

CDR1 and CDR2 were assigned from the germline V gene as SGHTA and FQGNSA. The germline V and J ends show losses of 1 base and 8 bases respectively, and no gene match explains 10 bases of the junction. Taken from cysteine to phenylalanine, the CDR3 has 15 residues. Left in the record is the CDR3 DNA by itself, 45 bases read in frame from the first base. The receptor chain draws on TRBV7-2 and TRBJ1-2; 7 bases in the middle match TRBD1. This TCR derives from an older woman with non-small cell lung cancer. The sample taken for sequencing was lung tumor tissue. The CDR3: CASSLGGQSIGGYTF. The nucleotide sequence is TGTGCCAGCAGCTTAGGGGGACAGTCCATTGGAGGCTACACCTTC.